The 29 T cell receptor beta chains presented below share a single source sample, sequenced in a study of blood T cell repertoires in COVID-19. The protocol was immunoSEQ multiplex PCR, while the TCRdb copy is restricted to in-frame clones and leaves out a portion. Of about 50,000 clones in the sample, 86% were seen once. Sequencing was done on a sample of peripheral blood. Receptors originate from a human donor in a cohort sampled during active COVID-19.

The rearrangement joins TRBV3-1 (or the pseudogene TRBV3-2) to TRBJ2-6; the D gene is possibly TRBD2 (7 bases). The CDR3 is made up of 16 amino acids. Between the trimmed V and J ends, which lost 8 bases and 2 bases, there was a span of 16 bases. Germline CDR1 and CDR2: LGHDT and YNNKEL (reference sequence). This CDR3 reads CASSQWGGTGANVLTF. DNA of the CDR3: TGTGCCAGCTCCCAATGGGGGGGCACTGGGGCCAACGTCCTGACTTTC.

CDR3 sequence: CASSEVPLYAGYTF. The DNA of the CDR3 is TGTGCCAGCAGTGAAGTTCCCTTGTATGCGGGCTACACCTTC. The genes are TRBV6-1 and TRBJ1-2; D is unresolved. Germline CDR1 MNHNS, CDR2 SASEGT. The CDR3 runs to 14 residues. V lost 1 base and J 8 bases, leaving 14 bases between the germline ends.

This clone was detected only once. CDR3 nucleotide sequence: TGTGCCCCTAACAGGATAACTAATGAAAAACTGTTTTTT. As protein: CAPNRITNEKLFF. The chain recombines TRBV10-3 with TRBJ1-4, with D possibly matching TRBD1 (5 bases). Germline assignment: CDR1 ENHRY and CDR2 SYGVKD. V was trimmed by 11 bases and J by 1 base, leaving 11 bases between them. The CDR3 has 13 amino acids.

The V call is TRBV5-8, the J call TRBJ2-3; D is unresolved. Trimming took off 4 bases at V and 1 base at J, with 10 bases between the two ends. Germline V gene lookup returns CDR1 SGHTS and CDR2 YDEGEE. This CDR3 spans 14 amino acids. The CDR3 region is CASSPTWGTDTQYF. CDR3 DNA sequence: TGTGCCAGCAGCCCGACATGGGGCACAGATACGCAGTATTTT.

The V gene is TRBV7-2, the J gene TRBJ2-1; possible D gene TRBD2, 5 bases. This CDR3 contains 13 residues. V lost 1 base to trimming and J lost 6 bases, with 7 bases between them. In germline, CDR1 is SGHTA, CDR2 FQGNSA. CDR3 protein: CASSLVGGNEQFF. DNA of the CDR3: TGTGCCAGCAGCTTAGTCGGAGGCAATGAGCAGTTCTTC.

This chain joins TRBV4-2 and TRBJ1-6, with 11 bases matching TRBD1. The germline V gene encodes CDR1 LGHNA and CDR2 YNFKEQ. The CDR3 has 20 residues. Trimming removed 3 bases from V and 0 bases from J; junction bases left unmatched: 10. In DNA, the CDR3 is TGTGCCAGCAGCCACAGTGGACAGGGGGCCTTGAGCTCCTATAATTCACCCCTCCACTTT. Its protein product is CASSHSGQGALSSYNSPLHF.

The chain employs TRBV5-1 and TRBJ1-6, with 7 nucleotides matching TRBD1. The junction had 3 bases not matched to a gene; V was cut back by 0 bases and J by 6 bases. The germline CDR1 and CDR2 sequences are SGHRS and YFSETQ. The CDR3 has 15 residues. CDR3 sequence reads: CASSLEGGGNSPLHF. The CDR3 nucleotides read TGCGCCAGCAGCTTGGAAGGGGGCGGTAATTCACCCCTCCACTTT.

The chain has TRBV4-2 and TRBJ2-3; 14 positions agree with TRBD2. The CDR3 sequence is 21 residues long. The V segment lost 3 bases and the J segment 0 bases; nucleotides outside the gene matches: 14. CDR1 and CDR2 (germline): LGHNA, YNFKEQ. The CDR3 nucleotides read TGTGCCAGCAGCCATCTTCGGACTAGCGGGGGGACTAAACCTAGCACAGATACGCAGTATTTT. The encoded protein is CASSHLRTSGGTKPSTDTQYF.

CDR3 amino acids: CASSRVVGSTEAFF. The CDR3 DNA follows: TGTGCCAGCAGTAGGGTCGTGGGGAGCACTGAAGCTTTCTTT. The chain uses TRBV2 and TRBJ1-1; D gene unclear. Germline CDR1 reads SNHLY; CDR2 reads FYNNEI. The CDR3 is 14 residues long. V was cut by 5 bases and J by 4 bases, with 14 bases left in between.

This rearrangement joins TRBV6-1 to TRBJ2-2; 8 bases align to TRBD2. The V segment lost 3 bases and the J segment 2 bases; nucleotides outside the gene matches: 5. This CDR3 region has 16 residues. In germline, CDR1 is MNHNS, CDR2 SASEGT. The CDR3, as DNA: TGTGCCAGCAGTGACCCGGGACTAGTTAACACCGGGGAGCTGTTTTTT. Translation gives CASSDPGLVNTGELFF.

This clone was counted once. V and J are TRBV25-1 and TRBJ2-5; D is possibly TRBD2 (5 bases). Per the germline V gene, CDR1 is MGHDK and CDR2 is SYGVNS. V lost 6 bases and J lost 10, with 21 bases in between. The CDR3 spans 14 residues. This chain's CDR3 is CASRSPGLFNHQYF. The CDR3 DNA reads as TGTGCCAGCAGATCACCGGGATTATTCAATCACCAGTACTTC.

The V and J genes are TRBV18 and TRBJ2-2; TRBD1 matches at 7 bases. V was clipped by 5 bases and J by 5 bases; unmatched bases: 8. The CDR3 extends over 15 amino acids. Looked up from germline, CDR1 is KGHSH and CDR2 is LQKENI. CDR3 DNA: TGTGCCAGCTCAAAGACAGGGCAGAAAACCGGGGAGCTGTTTTTT. Residues: CASSKTGQKTGELFF.

The rearrangement uses TRBV19 and TRBJ2-1; TRBD1 agrees at 7 bases. This CDR3 has 14 amino acids. Germline V gene sequence: CDR1 LNHDA, CDR2 SQIVND (reference sequence). V shed 7 bases, J shed 3 bases, and the junction held 6 bases outside the gene matches. CDR3 DNA: TGTGCCAGTACTAAGGGACAGATCTACAATGAGCAGTTCTTC. Protein: CASTKGQIYNEQFF.

The chain couples TRBV7-9 to TRBJ2-1; TRBD2 might be the D (5 bases). Trimming left V 4 bases short and J 5 bases short, with 9 bases between. Germline loops: CDR1 SEHNR, CDR2 FQNEAQ (reference sequence). The CDR3 covers 13 residues. The DNA for the CDR3 is TGTGCCAGCAGCTCCGACGGGAACAATGAGCAGTTCTTC. Amino acid sequence: CASSSDGNNEQFF. The full variable domain, with the rest looked up from reference TRBV7-9 and TRBJ2-1, is DTGVSQNPRHKITKRGQNVTFRCDPISEHNRLYWYRQTLGQGPEFLTYFQNEAQLEKSRLLSDRFSAERPKGSFSTLEIQRTEQGDSAMYLCASSSDGNNEQFFGPGTRLTVL.

The rearrangement uses TRBV6-2 or TRBV6-3 and TRBJ2-2; 14 bases are shared with TRBD2. This CDR3 contains 19 residues. Germline-derived CDR1 and CDR2 are MNHEY and SVGEGT. V lost 2 bases to trimming and J lost 7 bases; unmatched junction nucleotides: 12. This CDR3 reads CASSYPPRTSGRSHGELFF. CDR3 in DNA: TGTGCCAGCAGTTACCCTCCTCGGACTAGCGGGAGGTCTCACGGGGAGCTGTTTTTT.

The chain employs TRBV7-2 and TRBJ1-1; 12 nucleotides agree with TRBD1. CDR1 is SGHTA, CDR2 FQGNSA, per germline. This CDR3 region has 17 residues. V lost 3 bases to trimming and J lost 6 bases; unmatched junction nucleotides: 11. The DNA for the CDR3 is TGTGCCAGCAGCTTTAGGTCCGGGACAGGGGGCAGCGCTGAAGCTTTCTTT. This encodes CASSFRSGTGGSAEAFF.

The chain recombines TRBV6-5 with TRBJ2-3, with 7 bases aligning to TRBD2. The CDR3 contains 12 residues. Losses at the gene ends were 8 bases for V and 4 bases for J; bases not matched to a gene: 3. Germline lookup yields CDR1 MNHEY and CDR2 SVGAGI. For the CDR3, the DNA is TGTGCCAGCGGGAGGGGAGCAGATACGCAGTATTTT. It encodes CASGRGADTQYF.

V usage is TRBV6-5 and J usage is TRBJ1-6; D gene ambiguous. Germline V gene sequence: CDR1 MNHEY, CDR2 SVGAGI. This CDR3 is 15 amino acids long. V lost 0 bases and J lost 8, with 11 bases in between. CDR3 DNA: TGTGCCAGCAGTTACTCGAGAGGGATCGATTCACCCCTCCACTTT. It specifies CASSYSRGIDSPLHF.

CDR3 residues: CASRARSSYNEQFF. The CDR3 DNA reads TGTGCCAGCAGGGCACGGAGCTCCTACAATGAGCAGTTCTTC. J is TRBJ2-1 and V is TRBV11-1; unclear D gene. This CDR3 spans 14 amino acids. V shed 6 bases and J shed 0 bases, with 9 bases lying between them. CDR1 is SGHAT and CDR2 is FQDESV in the germline V gene (reference sequence).

The chain couples TRBV20-1 to TRBJ2-1, with D uncertain. The germline V gene has CDR1 DFQATT and CDR2 SNEGSKA (reference sequence). The V gene lost 3 bases and the J gene lost 9 bases, with 9 bases spanning the gap. The CDR3 consists of 11 residues. The CDR3, as DNA: TGCAGTGCTAGTAAAACGGGTGAGCAGTTCTTC. This sequence encodes CSASKTGEQFF.

This clone was seen once. The chain carries TRBV7-2 and TRBJ1-1; D may be TRBD1 (6 bases). Trimming removed 0 bases at V and 2 bases at J, with 10 bases between. Germline CDR1 and CDR2: SGHTA and FQGNSA. This CDR3 contains 15 residues. The CDR3 here is CASSLASGGNTEAFF. DNA for the CDR3: TGTGCCAGCAGCTTAGCGTCGGGGGGCAACACTGAAGCTTTCTTT. Full variable domain (missing parts from reference TRBV7-2 and TRBJ1-1): GAGVSQSPSNKVTEKGKDVELRCDPISGHTALYWYRQSLGQGLEFLIYFQGNSAPDKSGLPSDRFSAERTGGSVSTLTIQRTQQEDSAVYLCASSLASGGNTEAFFGQGTRLTVV.

J is TRBJ2-7 and V is TRBV6-5; the match to TRBD2 covers 10 bases. The CDR3 has 15 amino acids. Germline-derived CDR1 and CDR2 are MNHEY and SVGAGI. Trimming took 5 bases from V and 2 from J; bases not matched to a gene: 6. The CDR3 spells CASSTGTSVPYEQYF. CDR3 in DNA: TGTGCCAGCAGTACCGGGACTAGCGTACCCTACGAGCAGTACTTC.

The genes are TRBV27 and TRBJ1-1; TRBD1 matches 7 bases. Germline trimming cut 5 bases from V and 8 bases from J; bases unmatched to any gene: 5. The V gene's germline CDR1 is MNHEY and CDR2 SMNVEV (reference sequence). CDR3 length: 12 amino acids. Written as DNA, the CDR3 is TGTGCCAGCAGTCAACTGACAGGGGAAGCTTTCTTT. Protein product: CASSQLTGEAFF.

The count of this clone is one. The chain joins TRBV3-1 (or the pseudogene TRBV3-2) to TRBJ2-7; 7 nucleotides match TRBD2. The V gene end was trimmed by 1 base and the J gene end by 3 bases; junction bases not matched to a gene: 9. Germline V gives CDR1 LGHDT, CDR2 YNNKEL (reference sequence). This CDR3 has 16 residues. The CDR3 sequence is CASSQGVGGEYYEQYF. The CDR3 DNA reads TGTGCCAGCAGCCAAGGGGTGGGAGGGGAGTACTACGAGCAGTACTTC.

The chain recombines TRBV19 with TRBJ2-1; unclear D gene. Looked up from germline, CDR1 is LNHDA and CDR2 is SQIVND (reference sequence). CDR3 length: 15 amino acids. V lost 3 bases and J lost 0, with 9 bases in between. The CDR3 sequence is CASSIYELSYNEQFF. The CDR3 nucleotides read TGTGCCAGTAGTATCTACGAACTCTCCTACAATGAGCAGTTCTTC.

V is TRBV7-2 and J is TRBJ2-3; 7 bases line up with TRBD1. The CDR3 loop spans 15 amino acids. Germline V CDR1 and CDR2: SGHTA, FQGNSA. The trim removed 3 bases at V and 6 bases at J, leaving 9 bases unmatched. This CDR3 is CASSLVQGYWDTQYF. The CDR3 DNA reads as TGTGCCAGCAGCTTGGTACAGGGGTATTGGGATACGCAGTATTTT.

The chain couples TRBV18 to TRBJ1-1, with D maybe TRBD1 (5 bases). CDR3 size: 14 residues. The germline V gene has CDR1 KGHSH and CDR2 LQKENI. The V end lost 3 bases, the J end lost 0 bases, and 8 bases lay between the germline ends. DNA for the CDR3: TGTGCCAGCTCACCGGGACTCTTGAACACTGAAGCTTTCTTT. This codes for CASSPGLLNTEAFF.

This clone occurred once. The genes are TRBV25-1 and TRBJ2-7; 7 bases map to TRBD1. Trimming at V came to 6 bases and at J to 0 bases, leaving 5 bases not matched to a gene. The CDR3 has 14 amino acids. Germline V gene data show CDR1 as MGHDK and CDR2 as SYGVNS. DNA of the CDR3: TGTGCCAGCAGAGATCACAGGGGCTCCTACGAGCAGTACTTC. It codes for CASRDHRGSYEQYF.

The chain combines TRBV5-6 with TRBJ2-3, with D possibly matching TRBD2 (5 bases). CDR1 is SGHDT and CDR2 is YYEEEE in the germline V gene. The V end lost 4 bases, the J end lost 6 bases, and 21 bases lay between the germline ends. This CDR3 has 16 amino acids. The CDR3 DNA follows: TGTGCCAGCAGCCCCGGCCTCTCACGGGGTGGGGATACGCAGTATTTT. Protein sequence: CASSPGLSRGGDTQYF.